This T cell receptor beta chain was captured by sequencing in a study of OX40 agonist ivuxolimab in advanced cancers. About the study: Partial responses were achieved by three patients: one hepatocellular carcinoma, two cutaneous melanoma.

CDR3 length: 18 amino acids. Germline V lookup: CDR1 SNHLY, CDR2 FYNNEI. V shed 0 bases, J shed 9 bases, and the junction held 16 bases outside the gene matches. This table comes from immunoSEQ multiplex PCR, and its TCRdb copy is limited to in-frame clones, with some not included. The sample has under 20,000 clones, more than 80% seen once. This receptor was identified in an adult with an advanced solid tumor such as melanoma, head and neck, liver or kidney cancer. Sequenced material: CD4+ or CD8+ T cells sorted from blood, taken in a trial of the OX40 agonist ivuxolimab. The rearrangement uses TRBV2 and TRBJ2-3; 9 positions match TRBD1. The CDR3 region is CASSEALHGTGSGVTQYF. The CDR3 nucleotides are TGTGCCAGCAGTGAAGCGCTTCATGGGACAGGGTCCGGGGTCACGCAGTATTTT.